This TCR beta chain appears in the sequencing data of a study of T cell responses to AZD1222 COVID-19 vaccine. For the study at large: Pooled samples include second doses given at about 4 or 12 weeks. Study-wide findings and caveats: Spike-specific TCR depth and breadth grew after two AZD1222 doses. Nearly half of spike-specific TCRs reportedly target variant regions that are unmutated in the B.1.351 and B.1.1.7 variants. At study baseline, merely six AZD1222 recipients were seropositive.

Assay used: immunoSEQ multiplex PCR; TCRdb lists only in-frame clones, some missing. The table records some 160,000 clones, 93% of them present only once. Regarding this clone: Its target is unknown.

Sequencing used peripheral blood, obtained on day 0 of AZD1222 vaccination. This TCR was sampled from an adult in good health.

This CDR3 is CASSRRRDRPSYNEQFF. DNA for the CDR3: TGTGCCAGCAGTCGCCGCCGGGACAGACCTTCCTACAATGAGCAGTTCTTC. The chain joins TRBV6-6 to TRBJ2-1; TRBD1 aligns across 7 bases. Trimming cost V 5 bases and J 1 base; bases outside gene matches: 11. The germline V gene encodes CDR1 MNHNY and CDR2 SVGAGI (reference sequence). The CDR3 runs to 17 residues.